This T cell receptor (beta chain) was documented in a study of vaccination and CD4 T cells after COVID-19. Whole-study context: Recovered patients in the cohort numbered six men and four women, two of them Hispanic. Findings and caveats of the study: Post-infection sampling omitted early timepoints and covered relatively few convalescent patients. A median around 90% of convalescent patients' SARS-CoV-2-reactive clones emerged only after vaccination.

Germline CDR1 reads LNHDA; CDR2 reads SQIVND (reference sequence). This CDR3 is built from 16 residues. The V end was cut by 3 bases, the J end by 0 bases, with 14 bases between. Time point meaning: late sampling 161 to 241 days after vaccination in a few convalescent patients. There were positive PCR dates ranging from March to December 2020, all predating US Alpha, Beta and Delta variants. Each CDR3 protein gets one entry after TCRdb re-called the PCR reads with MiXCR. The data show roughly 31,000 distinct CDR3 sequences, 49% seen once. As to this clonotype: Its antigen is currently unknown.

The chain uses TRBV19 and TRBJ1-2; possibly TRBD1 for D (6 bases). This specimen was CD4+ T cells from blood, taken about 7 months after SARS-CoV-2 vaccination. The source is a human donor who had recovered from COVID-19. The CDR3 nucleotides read TGTGCCAGTAGTATGGCCAGGGGAATGGCTAACTATGGCTACACCTTC. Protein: CASSMARGMANYGYTF.